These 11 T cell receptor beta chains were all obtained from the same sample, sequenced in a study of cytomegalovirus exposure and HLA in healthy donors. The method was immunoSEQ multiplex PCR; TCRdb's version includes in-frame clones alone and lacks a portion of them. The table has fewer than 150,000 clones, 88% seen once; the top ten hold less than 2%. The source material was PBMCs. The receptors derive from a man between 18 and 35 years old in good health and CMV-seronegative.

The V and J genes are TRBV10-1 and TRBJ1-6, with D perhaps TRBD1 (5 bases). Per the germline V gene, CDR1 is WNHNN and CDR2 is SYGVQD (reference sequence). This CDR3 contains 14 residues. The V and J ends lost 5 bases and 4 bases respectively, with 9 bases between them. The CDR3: CASSLTDYNSPLHF. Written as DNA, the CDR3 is TGCGCCAGCAGTTTGACAGATTATAATTCACCCCTCCACTTT.

CDR3 protein: CASSFVRGGINTQYF. DNA of the CDR3: TGTGCCAGCAGCTTCGTACGGGGGGGCATAAATACGCAGTATTTT. This rearrangement joins TRBV7-9 to TRBJ2-3; 8 bases line up with TRBD2. The germline CDR1 and CDR2 sequences are SEHNR and FQNEAQ (reference sequence). J lost 7 bases, V lost 3 bases, and 9 bases had no gene match. The CDR3 length is 15 residues.

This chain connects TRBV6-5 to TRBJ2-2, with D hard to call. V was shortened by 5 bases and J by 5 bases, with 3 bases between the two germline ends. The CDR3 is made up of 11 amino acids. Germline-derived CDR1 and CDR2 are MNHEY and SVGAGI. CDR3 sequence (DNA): TGTGCCAGCAGTCGTACCGGGGAGCTGTTTTTT. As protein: CASSRTGELFF.

This chain's CDR3 is CASSLFLAGGPPYEQYF. Here the CDR3 DNA reads TGTGCCAGCAGCTTGTTCCTAGCGGGAGGGCCTCCCTACGAGCAGTACTTC. This chain links TRBV5-6 with TRBJ2-7, with 12 bases identical to TRBD2. CDR3 length: 17 residues. V was pared by 1 base and J by 2 bases, with 7 bases of the junction left unmatched. The germline gives CDR1 SGHDT, CDR2 YYEEEE.

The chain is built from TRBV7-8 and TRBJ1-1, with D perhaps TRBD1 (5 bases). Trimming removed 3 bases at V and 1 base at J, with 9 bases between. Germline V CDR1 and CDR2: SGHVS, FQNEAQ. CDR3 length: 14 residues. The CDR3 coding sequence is TGTGCCAGCAGCTTCAGGGAGGGGAACACTGAAGCTTTCTTT. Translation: CASSFREGNTEAFF.

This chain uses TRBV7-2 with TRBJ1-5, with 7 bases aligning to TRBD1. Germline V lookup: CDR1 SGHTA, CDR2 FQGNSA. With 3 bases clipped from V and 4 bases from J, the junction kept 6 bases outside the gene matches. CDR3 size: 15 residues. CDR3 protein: CASSLNRRGNQPQHF. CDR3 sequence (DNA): TGTGCCAGCAGCTTGAACCGCAGGGGGAATCAGCCCCAGCATTTT.

The CDR3 DNA sequence: TGTGCCAGCAGCCCAGAATCGGGTGAAGCTTTCTTT. Translation gives CASSPESGEAFF. This rearrangement joins TRBV11-2 to TRBJ1-1, with D unclear. The V gene lost 5 bases and the J gene lost 7 bases, with 11 bases spanning the gap. Germline V gene sequence: CDR1 SGHAT, CDR2 FQNNGV. This CDR3 region has 12 residues.

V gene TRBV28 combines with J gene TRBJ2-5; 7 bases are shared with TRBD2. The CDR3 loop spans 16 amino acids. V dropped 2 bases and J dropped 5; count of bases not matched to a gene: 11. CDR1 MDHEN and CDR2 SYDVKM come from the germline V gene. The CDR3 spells CASSLRIGSGGETQYF. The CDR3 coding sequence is TGTGCCAGCAGTTTACGAATAGGGTCCGGGGGGGAGACCCAGTACTTC.

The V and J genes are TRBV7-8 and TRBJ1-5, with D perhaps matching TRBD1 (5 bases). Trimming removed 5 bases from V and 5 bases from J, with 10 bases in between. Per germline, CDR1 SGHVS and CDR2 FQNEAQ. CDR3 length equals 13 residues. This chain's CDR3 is CASSVGGDQPQHF. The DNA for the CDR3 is TGTGCCAGCAGCGTTGGGGGGGATCAGCCCCAGCATTTT.

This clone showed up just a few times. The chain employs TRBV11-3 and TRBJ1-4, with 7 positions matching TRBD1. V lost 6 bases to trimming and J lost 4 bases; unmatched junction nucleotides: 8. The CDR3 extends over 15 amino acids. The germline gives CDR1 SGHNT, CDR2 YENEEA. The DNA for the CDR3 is TGTGCCAGCAGTAAGCAGGGGACAGATAATGAAAAACTGTTTTTT. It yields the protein CASSKQGTDNEKLFF.

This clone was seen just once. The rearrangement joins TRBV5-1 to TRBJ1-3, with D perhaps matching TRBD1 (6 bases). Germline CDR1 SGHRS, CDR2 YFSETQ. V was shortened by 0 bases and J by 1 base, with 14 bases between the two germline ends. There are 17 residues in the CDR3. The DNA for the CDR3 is TGCGCCAGCAGCTTGGGCGACAGGTTATTGTCTGGAAACACCATATATTTT. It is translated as CASSLGDRLLSGNTIYF.